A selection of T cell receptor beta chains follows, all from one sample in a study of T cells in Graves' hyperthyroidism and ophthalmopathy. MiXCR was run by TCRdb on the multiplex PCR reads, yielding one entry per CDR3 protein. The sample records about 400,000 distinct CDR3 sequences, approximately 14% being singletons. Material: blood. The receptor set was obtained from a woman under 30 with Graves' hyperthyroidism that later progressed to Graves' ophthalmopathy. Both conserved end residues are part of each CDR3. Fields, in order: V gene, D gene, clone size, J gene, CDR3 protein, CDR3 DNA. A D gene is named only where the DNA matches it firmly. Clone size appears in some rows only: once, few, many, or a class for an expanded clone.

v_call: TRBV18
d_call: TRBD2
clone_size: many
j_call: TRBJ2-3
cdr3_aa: CASSRAGGKDTQYF
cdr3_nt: TGTGCCAGCTCACGAGCGGGAGGGAAAGATACGCAGTATTTT

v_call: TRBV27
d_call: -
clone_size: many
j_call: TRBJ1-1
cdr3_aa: CASSWRGPSTEAFF
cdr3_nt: TGTGCCAGCAGTTGGAGGGGACCCAGCACTGAAGCTTTCTTT

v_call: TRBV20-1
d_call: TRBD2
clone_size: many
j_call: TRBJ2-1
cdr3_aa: CSAREGSGRAGEQFF
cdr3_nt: TGCAGTGCTAGAGAGGGTAGCGGGAGGGCAGGAGAGCAGTTCTTC

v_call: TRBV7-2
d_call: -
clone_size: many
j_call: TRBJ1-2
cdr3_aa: CASSRPGQGYGYTF
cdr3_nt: TGTGCCAGCAGCCGACCGGGACAAGGTTATGGCTACACCTTC

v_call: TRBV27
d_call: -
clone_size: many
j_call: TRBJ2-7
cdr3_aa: CASSFHGRYEQYF
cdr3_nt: TGTGCCAGCAGTTTCCACGGACGCTACGAGCAGTACTTC

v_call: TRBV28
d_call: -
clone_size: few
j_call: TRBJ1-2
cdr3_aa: CASSLRGGYGYTF
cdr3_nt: TGTGCCAGCAGTTTAAGGGGTGGCTATGGCTACACCTTC

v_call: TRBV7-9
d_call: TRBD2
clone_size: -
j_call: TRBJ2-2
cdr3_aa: CASSLPSGMNTGERFF
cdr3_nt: TGTGCCAGCAGCTTACCTAGCGGGATGAACACCGGGGAGCGGTTTTTT

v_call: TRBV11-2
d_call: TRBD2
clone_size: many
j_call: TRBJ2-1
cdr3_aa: CASSPPGLGSYNEQFF
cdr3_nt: TGTGCCAGCAGCCCCCCCGGACTAGGTAGCTACAATGAGCAGTTCTTC

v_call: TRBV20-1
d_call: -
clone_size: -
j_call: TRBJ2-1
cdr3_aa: CSALVNYNEQFF
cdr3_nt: TGCAGTGCCCTGGTCAATTACAATGAGCAGTTCTTC

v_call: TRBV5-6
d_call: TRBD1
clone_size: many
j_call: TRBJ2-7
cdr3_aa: CASSLTGVEQYF
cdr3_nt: TGTGCCAGCAGCTTGACAGGGGTCGAGCAGTACTTC

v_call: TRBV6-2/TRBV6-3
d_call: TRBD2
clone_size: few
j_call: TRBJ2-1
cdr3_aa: CASSPTLLAGYNEQFF
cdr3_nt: TGTGCCAGCAGTCCCACCCTATTAGCGGGGTACAATGAGCAGTTCTTC

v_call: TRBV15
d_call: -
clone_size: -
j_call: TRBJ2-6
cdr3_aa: CATSRDLGRGGANVLTF
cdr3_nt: TGTGCCACCAGCAGAGATTTAGGGCGGGGTGGGGCCAACGTCCTGACTTTC

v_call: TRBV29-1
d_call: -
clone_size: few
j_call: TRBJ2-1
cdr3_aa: CSVGGGPAGHEQFF
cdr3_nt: TGCAGCGTTGGAGGAGGGCCGGCGGGCCATGAGCAGTTCTTC

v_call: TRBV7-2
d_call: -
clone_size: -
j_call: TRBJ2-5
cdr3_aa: CASSFGGGGEETQYF
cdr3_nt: TGTGCCAGCAGCTTTGGTGGCGGGGGCGAAGAGACCCAGTACTTC

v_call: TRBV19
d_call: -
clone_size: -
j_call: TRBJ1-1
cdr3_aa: CASNGNTEAFF
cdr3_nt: TGTGCCAGTAACGGGAACACTGAAGCTTTCTTT

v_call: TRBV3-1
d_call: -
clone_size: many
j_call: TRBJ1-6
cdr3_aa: CASSQYGSPLHF
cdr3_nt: TGTGCCAGCAGCCAATACGGGTCACCCCTCCACTTT

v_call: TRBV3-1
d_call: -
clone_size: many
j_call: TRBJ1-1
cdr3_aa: CASSQGLGGNTEAFF
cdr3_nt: TGTGCCAGCAGCCAAGGGTTGGGGGGGAACACTGAAGCTTTCTTT

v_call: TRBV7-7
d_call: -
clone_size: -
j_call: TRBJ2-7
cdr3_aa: CASSQDSAGEQYF
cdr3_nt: TGTGCTAGCAGCCAGGACAGTGCCGGCGAGCAGTACTTC

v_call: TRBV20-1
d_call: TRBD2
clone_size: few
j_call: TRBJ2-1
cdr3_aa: CSARDPLAGGYNEQFF
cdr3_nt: TGCAGTGCTAGAGATCCGCTAGCGGGAGGGTACAATGAGCAGTTCTTC

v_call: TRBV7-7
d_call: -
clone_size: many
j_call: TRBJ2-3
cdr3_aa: CASSLGREDTQYF
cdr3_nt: TGTGCTAGCAGCTTAGGGCGGGAAGATACGCAGTATTTT

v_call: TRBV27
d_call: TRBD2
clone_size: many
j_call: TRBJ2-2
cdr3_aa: CASSSERDGTGELFF
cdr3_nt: TGTGCCAGCAGTTCTGAGCGGGATGGCACCGGGGAGCTGTTTTTT

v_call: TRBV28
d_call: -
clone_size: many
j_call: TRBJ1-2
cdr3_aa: CASSPLPGEDGYTF
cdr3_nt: TGTGCCAGCAGTCCCCTCCCAGGGGAGGATGGCTACACCTTC

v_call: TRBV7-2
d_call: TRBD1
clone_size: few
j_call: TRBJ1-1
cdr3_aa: CASSLGNRGNAFF
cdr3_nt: TGTGCCAGCAGCTTAGGTAACAGGGGGAATGCTTTCTTT

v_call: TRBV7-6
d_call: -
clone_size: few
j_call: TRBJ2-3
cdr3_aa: CAGGIPSTDTQYF
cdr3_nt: TGTGCCGGCGGGATTCCTAGCACAGATACGCAGTATTTT

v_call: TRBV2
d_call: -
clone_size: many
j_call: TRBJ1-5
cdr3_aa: CASSAWGRGNQPQHF
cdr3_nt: TGTGCCAGCAGTGCGTGGGGCAGGGGCAATCAGCCCCAGCATTTT

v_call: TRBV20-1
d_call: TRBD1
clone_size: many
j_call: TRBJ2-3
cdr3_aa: CSANLPGQGARDTQYF
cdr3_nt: TGCAGTGCTAACCTCCCGGGACAGGGGGCGCGAGATACGCAGTATTTT